The T cell receptor (beta chain) described here comes from a study of blood T cell repertoires in COVID-19. Measured with immunoSEQ multiplex PCR; TCRdb has only the in-frame clones, and not every one. The sample yields approximately 350,000 clones, less than 90% seen once. The CDR3 is 12 residues long. CDR1 and CDR2 from the germline V gene are SGDLS and YYNGEE. The V gene lost 4 bases and the J gene lost 4 bases, with 7 bases spanning the gap. The table lists this clone with a few counts. The origin of this receptor is a woman aged 60-75 years with COVID-19, enrolled during active disease. The genes are TRBV9 and TRBJ2-3; D call uncertain. What was sequenced was peripheral blood. The CDR3 DNA sequence: TGTGCCAGCAGCACATATCCAGATACGCAGTATTTT. It encodes CASSTYPDTQYF.